This T cell receptor (beta chain) was documented in a study of early T cells in non-severe SARS-CoV-2 infection. The CDR3 has 14 residues. V shed 3 bases and J shed 0 bases, with 8 bases lying between them. Germline V gene sequence: CDR1 ENHRY, CDR2 SYGVKD. This clonotype appeared many times. Unique molecular identifiers were added to individual cDNA molecules. TCRdb called the 5' RACE reads again in MiXCR, with one record for every CDR3 protein. The sample records over 60,000 distinct CDR3 sequences, 10% to 12% being singletons. This rearrangement joins TRBV10-3 to TRBJ1-1, with TRBD1 as a possible D gene (5 bases). This receptor was identified in an adult who was a healthcare worker with PCR-confirmed SARS-CoV-2 infection or an uninfected control (not recorded which). This specimen consisted of whole blood, obtained at baseline. The CDR3 DNA reads TGTGCCATCAGTGAAAGGGGCCTGAACACTGAAGCTTTCTTT. Amino acid sequence: CAISERGLNTEAFF.